This T cell receptor (beta chain) was documented in a study of CD8 T cells in Susac syndrome. The T cells that were sequenced for TCR beta were CD8+ and CD4+ cells from blood. The patients who served as multiple sclerosis controls were treatment-naive and had stable or active relapsing-remitting disease that fulfilled the revised McDonald criteria. A note on this clonotype: Its antigen is as yet unknown.

An amount of RNA that ranged from roughly 0.45 to 1 ug was reverse transcribed with random hexamers. A multiplex approach, immunoSEQ multiplex PCR, amplified TCR beta CDR3 across 54 Vbeta and 13 Jbeta. TCRdb redid the calling of the immunoSEQ multiplex PCR reads with MiXCR, one entry per CDR3 protein. The sample holds 250,000 to 300,000 distinct CDR3 sequences, about 85% seen once. J was trimmed by 10 bases and V by 0 bases; bases with no gene match: 4. Germline lookup yields CDR1 LGHNA and CDR2 YNFKEQ. The CDR3 covers 15 residues. Findings and caveats of the study: The study conceded that relatively few individuals underwent its TCR sequencing and HLA analysis.

The source is a human donor with multiple sclerosis. The source material was CD8+ T cells from PBMCs. The chain combines TRBV4-2 with TRBJ2-1; 12 bases map to TRBD2. For the CDR3, the DNA is TGTGCCAGCAGCCAAGAGAGAGGACTAGCGGGAGAGCAGTTCTTC. Translated: CASSQERGLAGEQFF.